These 23 T cell receptor beta chains came from one sample sequenced in a study of cytomegalovirus exposure and HLA in healthy donors. Primers included in the PCR were 60 Vbeta and 13 Jbeta primers. TCRdb keeps only in-frame clones here, not all; method: immunoSEQ multiplex PCR. The repertoire includes about 150,000 clones, roughly 80% of them detected once, and about 15% sits in the top ten. The sample comprised PBMCs. The receptor set was obtained from a woman in her thirties or forties in good health and CMV-seronegative.

The V call is TRBV7-9, the J call TRBJ1-5; TRBD1 agrees at 7 bases. The CDR3 is 12 amino acids. Germline V gene sequence: CDR1 SEHNR, CDR2 FQNEAQ (reference sequence). Trimming at V came to 5 bases and at J to 9 bases, leaving 4 bases not matched to a gene. This chain's CDR3 is CASSLSGGPQHF. The CDR3 region has the DNA TGTGCCAGCAGCCTTTCAGGGGGGCCCCAGCATTTT.

The rearrangement links TRBV7-3 to TRBJ2-1; no definite D call. The V end lost 5 bases, the J end lost 9 bases, and 14 bases lay between the germline ends. The CDR3 extends over 13 amino acids. CDR1 and CDR2 (germline): SGHTA, FQGTGA. CDR3 residues: CASSPQTAGEQFF. DNA for the CDR3: TGTGCCAGCAGCCCACAGACCGCTGGTGAGCAGTTCTTC.

The genes are TRBV7-2 and TRBJ2-3; the D gene is possibly TRBD2 (6 bases). The V gene lost 7 bases and the J gene lost 2 bases, with 13 bases spanning the gap. From germline, CDR1 is SGHTA and CDR2 FQGNSA. The CDR3 covers 14 residues. The CDR3, as DNA: TGTGCCAGCATTACGGGGGTAATCACAGATACGCAGTATTTT. Protein: CASITGVITDTQYF.

The chain uses TRBV5-1 and TRBJ2-1; D remains unclear. The CDR3 has 12 residues. V was cut by 5 bases and J by 5 bases, with 8 bases left in between. Germline V gives CDR1 SGHRS, CDR2 YFSETQ. The CDR3 spells CASRATNNEQFF. CDR3 sequence (DNA): TGCGCCAGCAGAGCCACTAACAATGAGCAGTTCTTC.

The chain joins TRBV7-9 to TRBJ1-4; D gene unclear. This CDR3 has 14 residues. Germline V gene data show CDR1 as SEHNR and CDR2 as FQNEAQ (reference sequence). Trimming stripped 1 base from V and 8 bases from J, with 11 bases between. CDR3 DNA: TGTGCCAGCAGCTTAGGGGCAGGTGGAGAAAAACTGTTTTTT. This translates into CASSLGAGGEKLFF. The whole variable domain, filled in from reference TRBV7-9 and TRBJ1-4, reads DTGVSQNPRHKITKRGQNVTFRCDPISEHNRLYWYRQTLGQGPEFLTYFQNEAQLEKSRLLSDRFSAERPKGSFSTLEIQRTEQGDSAMYLCASSLGAGGEKLFFGSGTQLSVL.

The chain is built from TRBV7-2 and TRBJ2-3, with TRBD2 matching 7 bases. Germline assignment: CDR1 SGHTA and CDR2 FQGNSA. The CDR3 length is 15 residues. Unmatched junction bases numbered 9, after V lost 5 bases and J lost 4 bases. DNA of the CDR3: TGTGCCAGCAGCCCCATTGCGGGAGTCTCAGATACGCAGTATTTT. It encodes CASSPIAGVSDTQYF.

This rearrangement joins TRBV5-1 to TRBJ2-7; possibly TRBD1 for D (6 bases). Germline loops: CDR1 SGHRS, CDR2 YFSETQ. The CDR3 covers 14 residues. Trimming left V 4 bases short and J 2 bases short, with 13 bases between. In DNA form, the CDR3 reads TGCGCCAGCAGCACCCGGACAGCAGCCTACGAGCAGTACTTC. Translated, it gives CASSTRTAAYEQYF.

The chain is built from TRBV5-6 and TRBJ2-1; 9 nucleotides line up with TRBD2. The ends lost 0 bases at V and 0 bases at J; junction bases unmatched: 4. This CDR3 has 17 residues. The germline CDR1 and CDR2 sequences are SGHDT and YYEEEE. The CDR3 here is CASSLGAGGSSYNEQFF. In DNA, the CDR3 is TGTGCCAGCAGCTTGGGCGCGGGGGGGAGCTCCTACAATGAGCAGTTCTTC.

In nucleotides, the CDR3 is TGTGCCAGCAGCAAAGAAGGCGGGGGGATCCAAGAGACCCAGTACTTC. Its translation: CASSKEGGGIQETQYF. The J gene is TRBJ2-5, the V gene TRBV21-1; TRBD2 is taken as the D call from the table, unchecked against the DNA. TRBV21-1 is assigned pseudogene status. This CDR3 has 16 amino acids.

The CDR3 sequence is CASSLGGFSGRAREQYF. CDR3 coding DNA: TGTGCCAGCAGCTTAGGGGGGTTTAGCGGGAGAGCGCGGGAGCAGTACTTC. The chain is built from TRBV7-9 and TRBJ2-7; TRBD2 matches 9 bases. Germline values: CDR1 SEHNR, CDR2 FQNEAQ (reference sequence). The CDR3 runs to 17 residues. V lost 1 base, J lost 7 bases, and 14 bases stayed unmatched. Looking up the rest from reference TRBV7-9 and TRBJ2-7 gives the full variable domain: DTGVSQNPRHKITKRGQNVTFRCDPISEHNRLYWYRQTLGQGPEFLTYFQNEAQLEKSRLLSDRFSAERPKGSFSTLEIQRTEQGDSAMYLCASSLGGFSGRAREQYFGPGTRLTVT.

This sequence joins TRBV7-2 and TRBJ2-1; 7 bases line up with TRBD2. CDR3 length equals 15 residues. Per the germline V gene, CDR1 is SGHTA and CDR2 is FQGNSA. V shed 5 bases, J shed 0 bases, and the junction held 4 bases outside the gene matches. CDR3 DNA sequence: TGTGCCAGCAGCCCGCTAGCGGTCTCCTACAATGAGCAGTTCTTC. This codes for CASSPLAVSYNEQFF.

This chain joins TRBV4-3 and TRBJ1-2; D might be TRBD1 (6 bases). Per germline, CDR1 LGHNA and CDR2 YSLEER. The CDR3 covers 14 residues. Trimming removed 0 bases at V and 1 base at J, with 6 bases between. The CDR3 DNA follows: TGCGCCAGCAGCCAAGACAGGGGTAACTATGGCTACACCTTC. This encodes CASSQDRGNYGYTF.

The genes are TRBV4-3 and TRBJ2-5, with D possibly TRBD1 on 6 matching bases. The V end lost 1 base, the J end lost 11 bases, and 14 bases lay between the germline ends. Germline loops: CDR1 LGHNA, CDR2 YSLEER. The CDR3 is made up of 13 amino acids. The CDR3 sequence: CASSQVLGRGQYF. The CDR3 DNA reads as TGCGCCAGCAGCCAAGTCCTCGGAAGGGGGCAGTACTTC.

The chain uses TRBV6-5 and TRBJ2-7, with TRBD2 matching 7 bases. The trim removed 5 bases at V and 2 bases at J, leaving 6 bases unmatched. This CDR3 contains 14 residues. CDR1 is MNHEY and CDR2 is SVGAGI in the germline V gene. CDR3 nucleotides: TGTGCCAGCAGTCCCGGGACTACCCCCTACGAGCAGTACTTC. Translating gives CASSPGTTPYEQYF.

CDR3 sequence reads: CASSQGGGQVSYEQYF. CDR3 bases: TGTGCCAGCAGCCAGGGCGGGGGACAAGTGTCCTACGAGCAGTACTTC. The chain has TRBV9 and TRBJ2-7, with D maybe TRBD2 (7 bases). Looked up from germline, CDR1 is SGDLS and CDR2 is YYNGEE. Trimming cost V 4 bases and J 1 base, with 18 bases left between them. The CDR3 contains 16 residues.

V is TRBV19 and J is TRBJ2-5; possibly TRBD2 for D (6 bases). Between the trimmed V and J ends, which lost 1 base and 4 bases, there was a span of 16 bases. Germline-derived CDR1 and CDR2 are LNHDA and SQIVND (reference sequence). The CDR3 consists of 16 residues. The CDR3 reads CASSIGGVRGPETQYF. In DNA, the CDR3 is TGTGCCAGTAGTATAGGAGGGGTGCGGGGACCAGAGACCCAGTACTTC.

This clone occurred a few times. V is TRBV7-8 and J is TRBJ2-2, with 7 bases lining up with TRBD1. Germline loops: CDR1 SGHVS, CDR2 FQNEAQ. The CDR3 loop spans 16 amino acids. Germline trimming cut 5 bases from V and 3 bases from J; bases unmatched to any gene: 9. In DNA, the CDR3 is TGTGCCAGCAGCCCAGTGACAGGGAAGTACACCGGGGAGCTGTTTTTT. This sequence encodes CASSPVTGKYTGELFF.

V and J are TRBV28 and TRBJ1-2; D perhaps matches TRBD1 (6 bases). The germline V and J ends were trimmed by 6 bases and 7 bases, with 15 bases remaining between them. Germline lookup yields CDR1 MDHEN and CDR2 SYDVKM. The CDR3 runs 13 residues. The CDR3 nucleotides read TGTGCCAGCAGCCTAAGCCAGGGGAGTGGCTACACCTTC. Translated: CASSLSQGSGYTF.

The chain employs TRBV11-2 and TRBJ2-3; D is perhaps TRBD2 (6 bases). V gave up 2 bases and J gave up 14 bases, with 17 bases separating them. This CDR3 spans 13 amino acids. CDR1 is SGHAT, CDR2 FQNNGV, per germline. DNA for the CDR3: TGTGCCAGCAGCTTAAAGCCCGGGGGAATGTCGTATTTT. The encoded protein is CASSLKPGGMSYF.

The chain has TRBV7-8 and TRBJ2-1; the match to TRBD2 covers 8 bases. The CDR3 loop spans 18 amino acids. Germline CDR1 and CDR2: SGHVS and FQNEAQ. J was trimmed by 8 bases and V by 1 base; bases with no gene match: 16. CDR3 sequence: CASSLGASGTRILDEQFF. CDR3 nucleotides: TGTGCCAGCAGCTTAGGGGCCTCCGGGACTAGAATTTTGGATGAGCAGTTCTTC.

This clone was detected a few times. CDR3 in amino acids: CASSLLGTAAGANVLTF. The CDR3 coding sequence is TGTGCCAGCAGTTTATTAGGGACAGCTGCCGGGGCCAACGTCCTGACTTTC. V gene TRBV28 combines with J gene TRBJ2-6, with TRBD1 identical over 7 bases. The CDR3 sequence is 17 residues long. Germline V gene data show CDR1 as MDHEN and CDR2 as SYDVKM. The trim removed 1 base at V and 4 bases at J, leaving 7 bases unmatched.

This clone was picked up a small number of times. V and J are TRBV29-1 and TRBJ2-2; weak D call: TRBD1 (6 bases). Germline V CDR1 and CDR2: SQVTM, ANQGSEA. The CDR3 runs 14 residues. Trimming stripped 7 bases from V and 6 bases from J, with 18 bases between. CDR3 coding DNA: TGCAGCGCCACGGCAGACAGGTTGGCCGGGGAGCTGTTTTTT. It codes for CSATADRLAGELFF.

The chain couples TRBV18 to TRBJ2-2; 14 bases are a match to TRBD2. Unmatched junction bases numbered 6, after V lost 5 bases and J lost 4 bases. The germline CDR1 and CDR2 sequences are KGHSH and LQKENI. The length of the CDR3 is 17 residues. CDR3 amino acids: CASSSTSGGERTGELFF. The DNA of the CDR3 is TGTGCCAGCTCATCGACTAGCGGGGGGGAACGCACCGGGGAGCTGTTTTTT.